A single TCR beta chain is shown here with its context. This receptor's antigen is unknown. There are no base qualities to consult, and no much larger clone falls within one base. The trim is 5 bases for V and 7 bases for J, with a gap of 11 bases between the germline ends. For CDR1 and CDR2, the germline V gene lists SGHAT and FQNNGV. CDR3 length: 13 amino acids, cysteine to phenylalanine. Here the CDR3 DNA is all that survives: 39 bases in frame from base 1. This sample is drawn from a study of identical twins (TCRdb year 2016). About the investigation overall: TCR alpha and beta repertoires from monozygotic twins, unrelated adults of various ages and cord blood were deep-sequenced to test whether fetal clonotypes persist. To rule out contamination, the twin experiments were replicated at different times with different library preparation protocols.

Library method: 5' RACE. Sequenced on an Illumina HiSeq 2000. Template switching introduced a universal primer binding site; the final cDNA contained a unique molecular identifier, enabling accurate counting of TCR cDNA molecules. Specific primers in the conserved constant-segment region were used to synthesize first-strand cDNA for TCR alpha and beta chains. To control for contamination, each cDNA library was double barcoded with a SMART-Mk sample barcode plus Illumina barcodes. TruSeq adapter sequences along with Illumina sample barcodes were introduced in two successive PCR steps. The Illumina HiSeq platform was used with custom primers to sequence TCR alpha and beta cDNA libraries. As for how the authors treated the data: Unique molecular identifiers were extracted from raw reads with MiGEC, and CDR3 positions were determined with MiXCR. For each individual, recombination models were inferred using an EM algorithm with the repgenHMM and IGoR tools. Shared clonotypes were analyzed with the tcR package in R, and sharing was normalized by the product of cloneset sizes. To study raw recombination without the effects of thymic and clonal selection, out-of-frame nonproductive sequences were analyzed. TCRdb reanalyzed the raw reads on its own, using fastp at Q25 for trimming and MiXCR for clone calling, and kept in-frame beta chains. Identical CDR3 proteins give one entry, which carries the most common genes and DNA. TCRdb's processing, not the authors' own work, is the source of the V and J calls. The sample table records around 290,000 distinct CDR3 sequences; roughly 10% of these occur just once. The ten top clones hold roughly 7% of the sample.

What the work shows at the level of the full study, not this receptor alone: Invariant T cells such as MAIT and iNKT could partly confound zero-insertion analyses, although diverse VJ usage argued against such confounding for most clonotypes. Abundant cord blood beta clonotypes had fewer insertions, young adult naive repertoires showed a similar but weaker trend, and memory repertoires showed no such trend. Because the same donors could not be followed over many years, the conclusions relied on cross-sectional statistical analysis. In beta out-of-frame sequences, excess twin sharing was weaker, because having fewer shared sequences lowered the signal-to-noise ratio. Compared with coincidental sharing between unrelated individuals, out-of-frame TCR alpha sequences shared between twins had an excess of sequences with low generation probability. In monozygotic twins, recombination models systematically underestimated out-of-frame TCR alpha sharing, but the models matched the sharing seen between unrelated individuals.

All donors were healthy Caucasians. The twin cohort comprised three pairs of female monozygotic twins, all aged roughly 18 to 30 years. Positive isolation kits from Invitrogen were used to isolate the CD4+ and CD8+ T cell populations. These sequences were also reported in another study, on yellow fever vaccine responses in identical twins. As that second paper reports: The T cell response to vaccination in identical twins was reported by the authors to appear partly convergent and partly personalized. In identical twins, the study followed T cell clones that responded to the vaccine with precision.

This chain is built from TRBV11-2 and TRBJ2-2, with the D gene not clear enough to name. The TCR was taken from a woman between 18 and 30 years old in good health. Sequences were obtained from CD8+ T cells sorted from blood. The DNA sequence is TGTGCCAGCAGCGAAGGGTGGGGCGGGGAGCTGTTTTTT. This codes for CASSEGWGGELFF.